This TCR beta chain was retrieved from a study of T-cell memory formation after mild COVID-19 (dated by TCRdb to the early 2020s). In terms of the full investigation: TCR sequence clusters from the two donors were largely donor specific. Two young, previously healthy adult volunteers made up the cohort, one male and one female. In a couple of donors, T-cell clones that expanded and contracted after mild COVID-19 were tracked by sequencing TCRalpha and TCRbeta repertoires over time.

Results the study describes overall, beyond this receptor: Clones contracting from day 15 to 85 had balanced CD4/CD8 phenotypes, while a second wave expanding from day 15 to 37 was biased towards CD4+. The detection of some responding clones in pre-infection memory suggests that pre-existing cross-reactive memory T cells joined the SARS-CoV-2 response. SARS-CoV-2 specificity was not confirmed for the second-wave clones peaking on day 37. Contracting CD4+ clones turned up mainly in the CM and EM memory subsets, whereas EMRA was where CD8+ clones were enriched. Only a couple of mild cases were covered in the study, and larger cohorts including severe cases with pre-infection samples were considered necessary.

CDR1 and CDR2 are read off the germline V gene as LGHNA and YNFKEQ. V and J are truncated by 5 bases and 4 bases respectively, leaving an intervening sequence of 17 bases. The CDR3 measures 15 amino acids from cysteine to phenylalanine. CDR3 DNA is the only sequence kept; it has 45 bases, read in frame from the first base. For this clonotype: Its antigen is still unknown. No base quality values were provided; no much bigger clone lies one nucleotide off.

PBMCs were isolated by Ficoll-Paque density gradient centrifugation. The sample was run on an Illumina NovaSeq 6000. TCRalpha and TCRbeta cDNA libraries were constructed by 5'RACE with constant-segment primers, with sample barcodes and unique molecular identifiers being introduced. RNA was extracted from every sample with Trizol reagent. Amplification of the libraries took two PCR steps, and the second step added a second sample barcode plus Illumina TruSeq adapters. The libraries were sequenced on an Illumina NovaSeq using 2 x 150 bp paired-end reads. The original methods were these. Demultiplexing of reads and collapsing into UMI-guided consensus sequences were performed with migec v1.2.7. Using mixcr v2.1.11, UMI consensuses were aligned to TRA and TRB V and J templates and then assembled into clonotypes. Expanded or contracted clonotypes were those called significant by both edgeR and NoisET, with noise models trained on biological replicates. edgeR calls used a false discovery rate-adjusted p below 0.01 and a log2 fold-change threshold of 1. As an exploratory analysis of dynamics, max-normalized trajectories of the 1000 most abundant clonotypes were examined by PCA with hierarchical clustering. The CD4 or CD8 phenotype of responding clones was assigned using the separately sequenced CD4+ and CD8+ repertoires. Starting from the raw public reads, TCRdb applied fastp trimming at Q25, assembled clones with MiXCR and retained in-frame beta chains. Rows with a matching CDR3 protein are joined into one entry that keeps the most common DNA and genes. The V and J calls and clone size are TCRdb's, not the authors'. The sample includes some 340,000 distinct CDR3 sequences, with 10% to 15% observed a single time. The ten biggest clones cover about 22% of the sample.

The specimen was PBMCs or a T cell subset sorted from them (not recorded which). This clonotype was obtained from a man younger than 35 who had mild COVID-19 (a few samples of this study predate the infection). The sample titles of this study are shuffled in the database, so cell type and time point are left out; the donor was told from shared clones. This chain is built from TRBV4-2 and TRBJ1-1; D gene: possibly TRBD1, on 5 matching bases. The DNA sequence reads TGTGCCAGCAGCTTGAGCATCGGGGGTAGCACTGAAGCTTTCTTT. Its amino acids are CASSLSIGGSTEAFF.